This record concerns one T cell receptor (beta chain) sequence. The sample belongs to a study of blood T cell repertoires in COVID-19. Study background: Samples taken during acute and convalescent COVID-19 were collected in the United States, Italy and Spain. PBMCs, B-cell-depleted T cells, or T cells were the source of the cDNA or gDNA that made up the material.

In the study's own analysis: Amplification with reference gene primers provided the estimates of nucleated cell counts. The repertoire was sequenced with immunoSEQ multiplex PCR; TCRdb's copy has only in-frame clones and lacks some. From that table come the V and J calls and clone size; the DNA was used to work out D and trimming. The sample lists about 130,000 clones; about 79% were seen once. The sequence was obtained from a woman aged 45 to 65 with acute or convalescent COVID-19. The sample taken for sequencing was peripheral blood.

CDR3 bases: TGTGCCAGCAGTGAGAGTCAGCCCCAGCATTTT. Translation gives CASSESQPQHF. V and J are TRBV6-1 and TRBJ1-5; D gene unclear. With 3 bases removed from V and 6 bases from J, the gap between germline ends came to 3 bases. This CDR3 comprises 11 residues. Germline V gene lookup returns CDR1 MNHNS and CDR2 SASEGT.